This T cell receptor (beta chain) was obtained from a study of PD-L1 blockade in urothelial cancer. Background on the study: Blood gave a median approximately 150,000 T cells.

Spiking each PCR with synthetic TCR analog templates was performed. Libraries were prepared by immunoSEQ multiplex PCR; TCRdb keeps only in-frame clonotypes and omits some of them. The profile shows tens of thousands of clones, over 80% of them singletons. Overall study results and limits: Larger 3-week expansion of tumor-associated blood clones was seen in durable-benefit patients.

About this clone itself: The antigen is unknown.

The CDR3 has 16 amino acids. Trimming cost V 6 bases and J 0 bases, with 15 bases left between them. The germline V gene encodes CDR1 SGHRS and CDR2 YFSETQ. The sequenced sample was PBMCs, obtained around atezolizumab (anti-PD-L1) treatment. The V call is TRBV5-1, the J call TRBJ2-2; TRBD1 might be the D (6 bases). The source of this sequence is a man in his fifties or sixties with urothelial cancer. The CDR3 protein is CASNREDSPNTGELFF. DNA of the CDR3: TGCGCCAGCAATCGAGAGGACAGCCCGAACACCGGGGAGCTGTTTTTT.